This note documents a single T cell receptor (beta chain) sequence. The data were obtained in a study of blood T cell repertoires in COVID-19. As for the study in general: The United States, Italy and Spain supplied acute and convalescent COVID-19 samples. T cells, B-cell-depleted T cells, or PBMCs provided the cDNA or gDNA that served as material.

In the source study's methods: Amplification with reference gene primers provided the estimates of nucleated cell counts. Sequencing was performed with immunoSEQ multiplex PCR; in TCRdb, only in-frame clones are kept and a portion is missing. That table supplies the V and J calls and clone size; D and trimming were determined from the DNA. Among roughly 120,000 clones listed, around 82% were seen once. Sequenced sample: peripheral blood. This clonotype was obtained from a human donor in a cohort sampled during active COVID-19.

In nucleotides, the CDR3 is TGTGCCAGCACCTCACAGCTTAATGAGCAGTTCTTC. It is translated as CASTSQLNEQFF. The chain joins TRBV6-6 to TRBJ2-1; D gene uncertain. The CDR3 has 12 amino acids. Germline V gene data show CDR1 as MNHNY and CDR2 as SVGAGI (reference sequence). V lost 7 bases and J lost 7, with 11 bases in between.